Shown below are 25 T cell receptor beta chains from a single sample sequenced in a study of CD8 T cells in ankylosing spondylitis. TCRdb processed the 5' RACE reads anew with MiXCR; each CDR3 protein has one entry. The sample has 100,000 to 150,000 distinct CDR3 sequences; 7% are singletons. Material for sequencing was blood, either unsorted or a sorted T cell fraction (not recorded which). These receptors all come from a male donor with ankylosing spondylitis or in good health (not recorded which).

In this sample, this clonotype turned up many times. The chain is built from TRBV29-1 and TRBJ1-1; D is uncertain. CDR3 length equals 14 residues. V was cut by 2 bases and J by 3 bases, with 13 bases left in between. The germline V gene has CDR1 SQVTM and CDR2 ANQGSEA. The CDR3 DNA follows: TGCAGCGTTGAAACCGGGCCTGGGGACACTGAAGCTTTCTTT. Translation: CSVETGPGDTEAFF.

This clonotype was counted only a few times. CDR3 nucleotide sequence: TGTGCCAGCAGTGGGTGGGGACCTAACTATGGCTACACCTTC. Translating gives CASSGWGPNYGYTF. This chain uses TRBV25-1 with TRBJ1-2; a possible D gene is TRBD1 (5 bases). Per germline, CDR1 MGHDK and CDR2 SYGVNS. The V and J ends lost 4 bases and 0 bases respectively, with 9 bases between them. The CDR3 sequence is 14 residues long.

The table lists this clonotype with many counts. V and J are TRBV7-7 and TRBJ2-5; no clear D gene. V was clipped by 1 base and J by 1 base, with 10 bases between them. Germline assignment: CDR1 SSHAT and CDR2 FNYEAQ (reference sequence). CDR3 length: 15 residues. The CDR3 DNA reads TGTGCCAGCAGCTTAGGTGGTACAATCCAAGAGACCCAGTACTTC. Encoded protein: CASSLGGTIQETQYF.

This clonotype was detected a few times. This sequence joins TRBV5-1 and TRBJ1-5, with TRBD1 matching over 8 bases. J lost 2 bases, V lost 4 bases, and 5 bases had no gene match. The CDR3 length is 15 residues. CDR1 is SGHRS, CDR2 YFSETQ, per germline. The CDR3 DNA follows: TGCGCCAGCAGCGCCGGACAGGGAGGCAATCAGCCCCAGCATTTT. It codes for CASSAGQGGNQPQHF.

The sample holds many counts of this clonotype. The CDR3 reads CSARDRGSEQETQYF. The CDR3 DNA sequence: TGCAGTGCTAGGGACAGGGGGTCTGAACAAGAGACCCAGTACTTC. The chain uses TRBV20-1 and TRBJ2-5, with 10 positions matching TRBD1. The CDR3 runs 15 residues. Germline V gives CDR1 DFQATT, CDR2 SNEGSKA (reference sequence). The junction had 6 bases not matched to a gene; V was cut back by 3 bases and J by 2 bases.

This clonotype was counted many times. J is TRBJ2-5 and V is TRBV20-1; tentatively, D is TRBD2 (5 bases). V was clipped by 2 bases and J by 2 bases, with 12 bases between them. Germline V CDR1 and CDR2: DFQATT, SNEGSKA (reference sequence). There are 14 residues in the CDR3. The CDR3 nucleotides are TGCAGTGCTAGAACAGCGGAGACGCAAGAGACCCAGTACTTC. As protein: CSARTAETQETQYF.

There are many counts of this clonotype. V is TRBV12-3 or TRBV12-4 and J is TRBJ1-5, with D uncertain. CDR3 length: 15 amino acids. With 4 bases removed from V and 1 base from J, the gap between germline ends came to 11 bases. The CDR3 coding sequence is TGTGCCAGCAGTTCCCCGTCTGAGAGCAATCAGCCCCAGCATTTT. Protein: CASSSPSESNQPQHF.

This clonotype appeared many times. The chain couples TRBV9 to TRBJ1-3; D ambiguous. CDR1 SGDLS and CDR2 YYNGEE come from the germline V gene. This CDR3 spans 15 amino acids. Trimming left V 0 bases short and J 9 bases short, with 16 bases between. The CDR3 DNA reads TGTGCCAGCAGCGTAGGGCGGACGGACCAAATCACCATATATTTT. Translated: CASSVGRTDQITIYF.

This clonotype showed up many times. The rearrangement uses TRBV27 and TRBJ2-1; no clear D. Trimming removed 3 bases at V and 2 bases at J, with 8 bases between. Germline V CDR1 and CDR2: MNHEY, SMNVEV (reference sequence). The CDR3 runs 14 residues. The CDR3 here is CASSLGNPYNEQFF. The CDR3 DNA is TGTGCCAGCAGTTTGGGCAACCCCTACAATGAGCAGTTCTTC.

The rearrangement joins TRBV14 to TRBJ2-3; no clear D gene. The CDR3 extends over 14 amino acids. Deletions cut 4 bases from V and 0 bases from J, with 8 bases between. Germline assignment: CDR1 SGHDN and CDR2 FVKESK. The CDR3 DNA reads as TGTGCCAGCAGCCGTAACCCCAGCACAGATACGCAGTATTTT. It specifies CASSRNPSTDTQYF.

This clonotype was recorded at least ten times. The gene calls are TRBV5-1 and TRBJ2-7; the match to TRBD2 covers 9 bases. The trim removed 1 base at V and 6 bases at J, leaving 5 bases unmatched. The CDR3 is 14 amino acids. Germline CDR1 is SGHRS and CDR2 is YFSETQ. The CDR3 DNA is TGCGCCAGCAGCTTGAGCGGGAGGACAGGCGAGCAGTACTTC. This translates into CASSLSGRTGEQYF.

This clonotype appeared many times. This sequence joins TRBV7-6 and TRBJ1-2, with 10 bases lining up with TRBD1. The CDR3 spans 17 residues. V shed 3 bases, J shed 6 bases, and the junction held 13 bases outside the gene matches. Germline values: CDR1 SGHVS, CDR2 FNYEAQ. DNA for the CDR3: TGTGCCAGCAGCTTGGGGATCTCGGGACAGGGGAGAGATGGCTACACCTTC. Translating it yields CASSLGISGQGRDGYTF.

Many counts were recorded for this clonotype. The V and J genes are TRBV18 and TRBJ2-7; 10 positions agree with TRBD2. Trimming removed 4 bases from V and 6 bases from J; junction bases left unmatched: 9. Germline CDR1 reads KGHSH; CDR2 reads LQKENI. The CDR3 spans 15 residues. The CDR3 sequence is CASSRPSGSRLEQYF. DNA for the CDR3: TGTGCCAGCTCACGACCTAGCGGGAGTCGGCTCGAGCAGTACTTC.

This clonotype was counted only a few times. The V call is TRBV5-1, the J call TRBJ1-1, with a possible D match to TRBD1 (5 bases). CDR1 is SGHRS, CDR2 YFSETQ, per germline. Trimming stripped 1 base from V and 0 bases from J, with 13 bases between. This CDR3 comprises 16 residues. CDR3 loop: CASSLFDSGLNTEAFF. CDR3 DNA sequence: TGCGCCAGCAGCTTGTTTGATTCAGGGCTGAACACTGAAGCTTTCTTT.

Remarks on this clonotype: This clone may be a read error of a much larger clone one base away. V is TRBV7-9 and J is TRBJ2-1, with 13 bases identical to TRBD2. In germline, CDR1 is SEHNR, CDR2 FQNEAQ (reference sequence). CDR3 length: 15 amino acids. Trimming removed 1 base from V and 9 bases from J; junction bases left unmatched: 3. The CDR3 DNA is TGTGCCAGCAGCTTAGGGACTAGCGGGGGAAGTGAGCAGTTCTTC. Translated, it gives CASSLGTSGGSEQFF.

This clonotype appeared many times. The CDR3 spells CASSFQGGRTNEKLFF. For the CDR3, the DNA is TGCGCCAGCAGCTTCCAGGGGGGACGAACTAATGAAAAACTGTTTTTT. The chain recombines TRBV5-1 with TRBJ1-4, with 7 bases matching TRBD1. This CDR3 contains 16 residues. J was trimmed by 1 base and V by 2 bases; bases with no gene match: 5. Looked up from germline, CDR1 is SGHRS and CDR2 is YFSETQ.

There are many counts of this clonotype. The chain is built from TRBV4-2 and TRBJ2-5; 11 bases are a match to TRBD2. V was clipped by 1 base and J by 3 bases; unmatched bases: 1. The CDR3 has 15 residues. Germline lookup yields CDR1 LGHNA and CDR2 YNFKEQ. For the CDR3, the DNA is TGTGCCAGCAGCCAAGCACTAGCGGGAGAAGAGACCCAGTACTTC. This sequence encodes CASSQALAGEETQYF.

As to this clonotype: A much larger clone lies one base from this, so it may be a read error. This sequence joins TRBV29-1 and TRBJ1-1, with D hard to call. The CDR3 is 9 residues long. V was pared by 6 bases and J by 7 bases, with 6 bases between. Per the germline V gene, CDR1 is SQVTM and CDR2 is ANQGSEA. DNA of the CDR3: TGCAGCGTCGGCAGTGAAGCTTTCTTT. Protein sequence: CSVGSEAFF.

This clonotype was seen repeatedly, ten times or more. The chain is built from TRBV20-1 and TRBJ1-3; weak D call: TRBD1 (5 bases). The CDR3 has 14 amino acids. The V gene lost 1 base and the J gene lost 3 bases, with 10 bases spanning the gap. Germline CDR1 is DFQATT and CDR2 is SNEGSKA (reference sequence). CDR3 in amino acids: CSARVETVGNTIYF. Written as DNA, the CDR3 is TGCAGTGCTAGAGTAGAGACAGTTGGAAACACCATATATTTT.

This clonotype was seen ten or more times. The chain carries TRBV7-9 and TRBJ2-2; TRBD2 matches 9 bases. Per germline, CDR1 SEHNR and CDR2 FQNEAQ (reference sequence). V shed 5 bases, J shed 4 bases, and the junction held 2 bases outside the gene matches. The CDR3 totals 14 residues. CDR3 sequence: CASSRAGGTGELFF. The CDR3 region has the DNA TGTGCCAGCAGCCGAGCGGGAGGCACCGGGGAGCTGTTTTTT. The full variable domain, completed using reference TRBV7-9 and TRBJ2-2, is DTGVSQNPRHKITKRGQNVTFRCDPISEHNRLYWYRQTLGQGPEFLTYFQNEAQLEKSRLLSDRFSAERPKGSFSTLEIQRTEQGDSAMYLCASSRAGGTGELFFGEGSRLTVL.

The sample holds a few counts of this clonotype. The gene calls are TRBV7-7 and TRBJ2-1; 10 bases map to TRBD2. V lost 5 bases, J lost 9 bases, and 10 bases stayed unmatched. Germline CDR1 and CDR2: SSHAT and FNYEAQ (reference sequence). The length of the CDR3 is 15 residues. CDR3 residues: CASSPKAGGPAEQFF. The CDR3 DNA is TGTGCCAGCAGCCCCAAAGCGGGGGGGCCCGCTGAGCAGTTCTTC.

The table lists this clonotype with many counts. CDR3 amino acids: CSPRGDYNEQFF. The DNA of the CDR3 is TGCAGTCCACGGGGGGATTACAATGAGCAGTTCTTC. V gene TRBV20-1 combines with J gene TRBJ2-1; 7 bases are a match to TRBD2. The CDR3 is 12 amino acids. The J segment lost 4 bases and the V segment lost 8 bases, leaving 5 bases of the junction unmatched. The V gene's germline CDR1 is DFQATT and CDR2 SNEGSKA (reference sequence).

In the case of this clonotype: Without the conserved terminal phenylalanine or tryptophan, this CDR3 likely stems from a read error. The rearrangement links TRBV5-1 to TRBJ1-1; 8 positions agree with TRBD1. CDR1 and CDR2 from the germline V gene are SGHRS and YFSETQ. CDR3 length: 14 amino acids. The J segment lost 6 bases and the V segment lost 3 bases, leaving 7 bases of the junction unmatched. CDR3 DNA sequence: TGCGCCAGCAGCTCGCAGGGGGCAGGGGCTGAAGCTTTCATT. As protein: CASSSQGAGAEAFI.

In its sample, this clonotype was seen many times. The V gene is TRBV7-2, the J gene TRBJ2-1; 7 positions match TRBD1. Germline V CDR1 and CDR2: SGHTA, FQGNSA. The CDR3 totals 15 residues. The V and J ends lost 5 bases and 0 bases, in that order; junction bases with no gene match: 4. The CDR3 coding sequence is TGTGCCAGCAGCACCCGACAGGGCTCCTACAATGAGCAGTTCTTC. This sequence encodes CASSTRQGSYNEQFF.

The sample holds a few counts of this clonotype. The chain carries TRBV5-1 and TRBJ2-2; 9 nucleotides line up with TRBD1. The CDR3 covers 16 residues. With 1 base clipped from V and 6 bases from J, the junction kept 7 bases outside the gene matches. Germline values: CDR1 SGHRS, CDR2 YFSETQ. The CDR3 DNA follows: TGCGCCAGCAGCTTGCCGGGGACAGGGATCTCCGGGGAGCTGTTTTTT. Its translation is CASSLPGTGISGELFF.